Shown below are 21 T cell receptor beta chains from a single sample sequenced in a study of Ad26.COV2.S vaccination and SARS-CoV-2 variants (dated by TCRdb to the early 2020s). The method was the immunoSEQ multiplex PCR assay. The immuneACCESS repertoire file appears here via TCRdb, limited to in-frame rearrangements. These files lack a portion of the clones; in checked studies, under half of the deficit traces to unresolved V genes, and the cause of the others is not known. Recorded for this sample are around 310,000 clones; approximately 87% of them occurred a single time. In total, the top ten clones hold approximately 5.8% of the sample. Read against the paper, the sample's treatment or condition label means: about 20 received Ad26.COV2.S at low or high dose, single or two shots; about five received placebo; per-sample allocation not given. For vaccine and placebo recipients, the sequenced repertoires came from samples collected on day 63 after the first injection.

The source was peripheral blood, collected in a trial of Ad26.COV2.S vaccine versus placebo. The source is a person aged 18-60 years who received the Ad26.COV2.S COVID-19 vaccine or a placebo.

The CDR3 region is CAGRETGSYGYTF. The CDR3 coding sequence is TGTGCCGGAAGAGAGACAGGGAGCTATGGCTACACCTTC. The chain carries TRBV30 and TRBJ1-2; TRBD1 agrees at 7 bases. V was clipped by 8 bases and J by 4 bases; unmatched bases: 10. Germline CDR1 and CDR2: GTSNPN and SVGIG (reference sequence). CDR3 length: 13 amino acids.

The rearrangement joins TRBV18 to TRBJ2-1, with TRBD1 matching 10 bases. The germline CDR1 and CDR2 sequences are KGHSH and LQKENI. The length of the CDR3 is 16 residues. V shed 4 bases, J shed 6 bases, and the junction held 9 bases outside the gene matches. The CDR3 coding sequence is TGTGCCAGCTCACGAATGACCGGGACAGGGGTCAATGAGCAGTTCTTC. This encodes CASSRMTGTGVNEQFF.

The rearrangement uses TRBV2 and TRBJ1-6, with D maybe TRBD1 (5 bases). V was shortened by 6 bases and J by 7 bases, with 19 bases between the two germline ends. This CDR3 has 16 amino acids. Germline V gives CDR1 SNHLY, CDR2 FYNNEI. Here the CDR3 reads CASSQRLGVGNSPLHF. CDR3 nucleotide sequence: TGTGCCAGCAGCCAACGGTTAGGGGTCGGCAATTCACCCCTCCACTTT.

The count of this clone is one. The chain is built from TRBV7-2 and TRBJ1-2; D remains unclear. The V gene lost 3 bases and the J gene lost 8 bases, with 13 bases spanning the gap. In germline, CDR1 is SGHTA, CDR2 FQGNSA. The CDR3 is made up of 13 amino acids. This CDR3 reads CASSFGYNWGYTF. Written as DNA, the CDR3 is TGTGCCAGCAGCTTCGGATACAACTGGGGCTACACCTTC. Based on the CDR3 plus reference TRBV7-2 and TRBJ1-2, the full variable domain is GAGVSQSPSNKVTEKGKDVELRCDPISGHTALYWYRQSLGQGLEFLIYFQGNSAPDKSGLPSDRFSAERTGGSVSTLTIQRTQQEDSAVYLCASSFGYNWGYTFGSGTRLTVV.

CDR3 DNA: TGTGCCAGCAGCCTACCGGGACAGGGGATCTCTGGAAACACCATATATTTT. Translated, it gives CASSLPGQGISGNTIYF. V and J are TRBV6-2 or TRBV6-3 and TRBJ1-3; 10 positions match TRBD1. The CDR3 runs to 17 residues. V was pared by 6 bases and J by 0 bases, with 8 bases of the junction left unmatched. Germline loops: CDR1 MNHEY, CDR2 SVGEGT.

This clone was seen once. V usage is TRBV4-3 and J usage is TRBJ2-1; no reliable D call. Per the germline V gene, CDR1 is LGHNA and CDR2 is YSLEER. The V and J ends lost 1 base and 0 bases respectively, with 7 bases between them. This CDR3 spans 15 amino acids. The CDR3 loop is CASSQGSVSYNEQFF. CDR3 bases: TGCGCCAGCAGCCAAGGCAGCGTCTCCTACAATGAGCAGTTCTTC.

The chain is built from TRBV4-2 and TRBJ2-1, with unresolved D. This CDR3 contains 15 residues. The ends were cut back, 0 bases at V and 6 bases at J, with 12 bases in the middle. Per germline, CDR1 LGHNA and CDR2 YNFKEQ. CDR3: CASSQDSVPGNEQFF. The CDR3 region has the DNA TGTGCCAGCAGCCAAGATTCAGTCCCGGGCAATGAGCAGTTCTTC.

In this sample, this clone turned up once. This rearrangement joins TRBV3-1 (or the pseudogene TRBV3-2) to TRBJ2-2; 9 nucleotides align to TRBD2. The germline V gene has CDR1 LGHDT and CDR2 YNNKEL (reference sequence). The V gene end was trimmed by 1 base and the J gene end by 4 bases; junction bases not matched to a gene: 10. This CDR3 contains 18 residues. The CDR3, as DNA: TGTGCCAGCAGCCAAGGTACGCGGGGGGGCCCTGGCACCGGGGAGCTGTTTTTT. This sequence encodes CASSQGTRGGPGTGELFF.

V usage is TRBV3-1 (or the pseudogene TRBV3-2) and J usage is TRBJ1-3, with D perhaps TRBD1 (5 bases). Trimming pared 5 bases from V and 7 bases from J, leaving 12 bases between. This CDR3 contains 13 residues. Germline values: CDR1 LGHDT, CDR2 YNNKEL (reference sequence). This chain's CDR3 is CASSWDPGNTIYF. The DNA for the CDR3 is TGTGCCAGCAGCTGGGACCCGGGGAACACCATATATTTT.

The chain joins TRBV7-9 to TRBJ2-1; 7 bases are a match to TRBD1. The germline V gene encodes CDR1 SEHNR and CDR2 FQNEAQ (reference sequence). The CDR3 is made up of 14 amino acids. Trimming cost V 7 bases and J 5 bases; bases outside gene matches: 8. CDR3 nucleotides: TGTGCCAGCAAAAACCAGGGGGTCGACAATGAGCAGTTCTTC. Translating it yields CASKNQGVDNEQFF.

Regarding this clone: Other nucleotide sequences in the sample specify the same CDR3. This chain joins TRBV12-3 or TRBV12-4 and TRBJ2-1; no clear D. This CDR3 spans 11 amino acids. V dropped 1 base and J dropped 6 bases, with 1 base sitting between them. CDR3 nucleotides: TGTGCCAGCAGTTTAGGCAATGAGCAGTTCTTC. It is translated as CASSLGNEQFF.

This chain links TRBV7-9 with TRBJ2-5; TRBD2 matches at 11 bases. Germline assignment: CDR1 SEHNR and CDR2 FQNEAQ (reference sequence). The V segment lost 4 bases and the J segment 0 bases; nucleotides outside the gene matches: 4. The CDR3 has 16 residues. The CDR3 reads CASSSRLAGYQETQYF. The CDR3 coding sequence is TGTGCCAGCAGCTCCCGACTAGCGGGGTACCAAGAGACCCAGTACTTC. The full variable domain, with the rest looked up from reference TRBV7-9 and TRBJ2-5, is DTGVSQNPRHKITKRGQNVTFRCDPISEHNRLYWYRQTLGQGPEFLTYFQNEAQLEKSRLLSDRFSAERPKGSFSTLEIQRTEQGDSAMYLCASSSRLAGYQETQYFGPGTRLLVL.

This clone is a singleton in its sample. The rearrangement links TRBV9 to TRBJ1-2, with a weak D call TRBD1 (5 bases). Germline assignment: CDR1 SGDLS and CDR2 YYNGEE. CDR3 length: 15 residues. V gave up 0 bases and J gave up 4 bases, with 13 bases separating them. This CDR3 is CASSVDDRTPYGYTF. The CDR3 nucleotides are TGTGCCAGCAGCGTAGACGACAGAACCCCCTATGGCTACACCTTC.

The chain carries TRBV3-1 (or the pseudogene TRBV3-2) and TRBJ1-1; D gene uncertain. This CDR3 is built from 12 residues. V was pared by 2 bases and J by 3 bases, with 4 bases between. Germline lookup yields CDR1 LGHDT and CDR2 YNNKEL (reference sequence). For the CDR3, the DNA is TGTGCCAGCAGCCAAACACACACTGAAGCTTTCTTT. Its protein is CASSQTHTEAFF.

The chain uses TRBV27 and TRBJ1-2; 8 bases fit TRBD1. Germline V gene data show CDR1 as MNHEY and CDR2 as SMNVEV (reference sequence). This CDR3 has 14 amino acids. Trimming removed 5 bases from V and 4 bases from J; junction bases left unmatched: 6. CDR3 protein: CASSPRDRRYGYTF. In DNA form, the CDR3 reads TGTGCCAGCAGTCCGCGGGACAGGCGCTATGGCTACACCTTC.

The CDR3: CASSLGQYSNQPQHF. The CDR3 coding sequence is TGTGCCAGCAGCCTCGGACAGTATAGCAATCAGCCCCAGCATTTT. The gene calls are TRBV6-6 and TRBJ1-5; maybe TRBD1 (6 bases). Germline assignment: CDR1 MNHNY and CDR2 SVGAGI (reference sequence). The CDR3 runs to 15 residues. Trimming shortened V by 6 bases and J by 0 bases, and 12 bases separated the two germline ends.

This chain links TRBV5-6 with TRBJ1-4; D call uncertain. V dropped 3 bases and J dropped 5 bases, with 8 bases sitting between them. In germline, CDR1 is SGHDT, CDR2 YYEEEE. The CDR3 spans 13 residues. DNA of the CDR3: TGTGCCAGCAGCTACGGATACAATGAAAAACTGTTTTTT. Translated: CASSYGYNEKLFF.

The V gene is TRBV28, the J gene TRBJ1-4; D gene ambiguous. CDR1 and CDR2 (germline): MDHEN, SYDVKM. The CDR3 spans 15 residues. With 4 bases removed from V and 6 bases from J, the gap between germline ends came to 15 bases. The CDR3 bases are TGTGCCAGCAGTTATAGCAAAAGGGTTGATGAAAAACTGTTTTTT. This sequence encodes CASSYSKRVDEKLFF.

In this sample, this clone turned up a few times. The chain links TRBV7-9 to TRBJ2-3, with D possibly matching TRBD2 (6 bases). This CDR3 is built from 14 residues. The V gene lost 3 bases and the J gene lost 5 bases, with 12 bases spanning the gap. The V gene's germline CDR1 is SEHNR and CDR2 FQNEAQ (reference sequence). CDR3 region: CASSLEKEGDTQYF. The CDR3 DNA reads as TGTGCCAGCAGCTTGGAGAAGGAGGGAGATACGCAGTATTTT.

The rearrangement links TRBV6-5 to TRBJ1-1; 7 nucleotides line up with TRBD1. V lost 6 bases to trimming and J lost 2 bases; unmatched junction nucleotides: 6. Per the germline V gene, CDR1 is MNHEY and CDR2 is SVGAGI. This CDR3 is 14 amino acids long. CDR3 sequence reads: CASRAGQLNTEAFF. CDR3 nucleotides: TGTGCCAGCAGAGCGGGACAGCTAAACACTGAAGCTTTCTTT.

This clone was counted a few times. The CDR3 nucleotides read TGTGCCAGCAGCCCAGGTGGGGGCGGGCTCGAGCAGTACTTC. Encoded protein: CASSPGGGGLEQYF. V and J are TRBV9 and TRBJ2-7, with D possibly being TRBD1 (6 bases). V lost 4 bases and J 6 bases, leaving 17 bases between the germline ends. The germline gives CDR1 SGDLS, CDR2 YYNGEE. This CDR3 is 14 amino acids long. The full variable domain, its missing parts supplied by reference TRBV9 and TRBJ2-7, is DSGVTQTPKHLITATGQRVTLRCSPRSGDLSVYWYQQSLDQGLQFLIQYYNGEERAKGNILERFSAQQFPDLHSELNLSSLELGDSALYFCASSPGGGGLEQYFGPGTRLTVT.